A single sample is the source of the 31 T cell receptor beta chains below, sequenced in a study of CD8+CD57+ T cells in acquired aplastic anemia. Genomic DNA provided the template from which TCR beta VDJ and CDR3 profiles were obtained. In TCRdb, the reads were re-called with MiXCR into one record per CDR3 protein. The sample holds some 220,000 distinct CDR3 sequences, 30% to 35% seen once. Sequencing was carried out using sorted CD4+, CD8+, or CD8+CD57+ T cells (not recorded which) from PBMCs. Receptor source: a human donor in good health, serving as a control.

This clonotype was detected a few times. This chain uses TRBV2 with TRBJ1-5, with TRBD1 matching 8 bases. V shed 6 bases and J 4 bases; nucleotides not matched to a gene: 11. The germline gives CDR1 SNHLY, CDR2 FYNNEI. The CDR3 runs 16 residues. This CDR3 is CASSRTRGRRNQPQHF. In nucleotides, the CDR3 is TGTGCCAGCAGCCGAACCAGGGGGCGTCGGAATCAGCCCCAGCATTTT.

As regards this clonotype: Compared with germline, one end of the junction differs, possibly owing to a read error. The rearrangement uses TRBV29-1 and TRBJ1-1, with a weak D call TRBD1 (6 bases). CDR3 size: 15 residues. From germline, CDR1 is SQVTM and CDR2 ANQGSEA. In nucleotides, the CDR3 is TGCAGCGTCTTACGGGCCAAGGGGGTATTCGCTGAAGCTTCCTTT. This encodes CSVLRAKGVFAEASF.

This clonotype came up many times. CDR3 in DNA: TGTGCCACCAGCAGAGATCCCATGCAGCACAGGGGAAAGGGCACCGGGGAGCTGTTTTTT. It encodes CATSRDPMQHRGKGTGELFF. The chain couples TRBV15 to TRBJ2-2; TRBD1 matches at 7 bases. The germline V gene has CDR1 LNHNV and CDR2 YYDKDF (reference sequence). The V segment lost 0 bases and the J segment 4 bases; nucleotides outside the gene matches: 17. This CDR3 has 20 residues.

This clonotype has ten or more counts. The V call is TRBV2, the J call TRBJ2-1; 9 bases match TRBD2. Per the germline V gene, CDR1 is SNHLY and CDR2 is FYNNEI. The CDR3 spans 16 residues. Trimming removed 0 bases from V and 4 bases from J; junction bases left unmatched: 4. The CDR3 DNA follows: TGTGCCAGCAGTGAAGCGGCGGGAGGGACATACAATGAGCAGTTCTTC. This sequence encodes CASSEAAGGTYNEQFF.

This clonotype was detected only a few times. The J gene is TRBJ2-5, the V gene TRBV5-4; D is unclear. V lost 1 base and J 1 base, leaving 5 bases between the germline ends. The CDR3 has 13 amino acids. Germline loops: CDR1 SGHNT, CDR2 YYREEE (reference sequence). DNA for the CDR3: TGTGCCAGCAGCTTGTTAGGCCAAGAGACCCAGTACTTC. This encodes CASSLLGQETQYF.

This clonotype was detected once. Given a much more abundant clone one base away, this may be a read error. The CDR3 carries no conserved terminal phenylalanine or tryptophan, so it likely arises from a read error. The rearrangement uses TRBV20-1 and TRBJ2-3; TRBD1 might be the D (6 bases). Looked up from germline, CDR1 is DFQATT and CDR2 is SNEGSKA (reference sequence). There are 14 residues in the CDR3. Trimming took 3 bases from V and 7 from J, leaving 17 bases between them. For the CDR3, the DNA is TGCAGTGCTAGCAACAGGGCATTCGGGTATACGCAGTATCTT. This gives the protein CSASNRAFGYTQYL.

A remark on this clonotype: A much more abundant neighbour one base away suggests this may be a read error. J is TRBJ1-3 and V is TRBV20-1, with 7 bases identical to TRBD1. CDR1 DFQATT and CDR2 SNEGSKA come from the germline V gene (reference sequence). This CDR3 has 13 amino acids. CDR3 coding DNA: TGCAGTGCTGAACAGGGGACTGGAAACGCCATATATTTT. Its protein is CSAEQGTGNAIYF.

J is TRBJ1-4 and V is TRBV5-4; TRBD1 aligns across 9 bases. V trimming: 0 bases; J trimming: 0 bases; junction bases outside the gene matches: 3. Germline V lookup: CDR1 SGHNT, CDR2 YYREEE (reference sequence). The CDR3 runs to 17 residues. The CDR3 DNA reads TGTGCCAGCAGCTTGGGAAGACAGGGGGCAACTAATGAAAAACTGTTTTTT. Translation: CASSLGRQGATNEKLFF.

The CDR3 bases are TGTGCCAGCAGCCCCATGGGAAACTCCTACGAGCAGTACTTC. It specifies CASSPMGNSYEQYF. This chain connects TRBV7-6 to TRBJ2-7; no reliable D call. V was shortened by 5 bases and J by 0 bases, with 11 bases between the two germline ends. The CDR3 covers 14 residues. Germline-derived CDR1 and CDR2 are SGHVS and FNYEAQ.

The sample holds one count of this clonotype. V is TRBV7-9 and J is TRBJ1-4; 9 nucleotides align to TRBD1. In germline, CDR1 is SEHNR, CDR2 FQNEAQ (reference sequence). With V trimmed by 4 bases and J by 8 bases, 8 bases remained unmatched. There are 15 residues in the CDR3. In DNA, the CDR3 is TGTGCCAGCAGCTCGGGACAGGGTTTTGGAGAAAAACTGTTTTTT. Its translation is CASSSGQGFGEKLFF. The complete variable domain, with remaining parts taken from reference TRBV7-9 and TRBJ1-4, reads DTGVSQNPRHKITKRGQNVTFRCDPISEHNRLYWYRQTLGQGPEFLTYFQNEAQLEKSRLLSDRFSAERPKGSFSTLEIQRTEQGDSAMYLCASSSGQGFGEKLFFGSGTQLSVL.

This clonotype was picked up many times. V usage is TRBV20-1 and J usage is TRBJ1-2; D may be TRBD1 (5 bases). Germline CDR1 DFQATT, CDR2 SNEGSKA (reference sequence). This CDR3 region has 12 residues. Trimming stripped 6 bases from V and 6 bases from J, with 14 bases between. CDR3 loop: CSAEPRGDGYTF. The CDR3 DNA reads as TGCAGTGCCGAGCCGCGGGGCGATGGCTACACCTTC.

This clonotype appeared many times. The chain recombines TRBV19 with TRBJ2-1, with 9 positions matching TRBD1. Unmatched junction bases numbered 6, after V lost 9 bases and J lost 3 bases. From germline, CDR1 is LNHDA and CDR2 SQIVND (reference sequence). The CDR3 spans 14 residues. Here the CDR3 reads CASKQGANYNEQFF. For the CDR3, the DNA is TGTGCCAGCAAACAGGGGGCAAACTACAATGAGCAGTTCTTC. The full variable domain, its missing parts supplied by reference TRBV19 and TRBJ2-1, is DGGITQSPKYLFRKEGQNVTLSCEQNLNHDAMYWYRQDPGQGLRLIYYSQIVNDFQKGDIAEGYSVSREKKESFPLTVTSAQKNPTAFYLCASKQGANYNEQFFGPGTRLTVL.

The gene calls are TRBV30 and TRBJ2-5; TRBD2 is a possible D gene (5 bases). CDR3 length: 12 amino acids. Between the trimmed V and J ends, which lost 2 bases and 5 bases, there was a span of 9 bases. Germline values: CDR1 GTSNPN, CDR2 SVGIG (reference sequence). This CDR3 is CAWSYSGETQYF. CDR3 sequence (DNA): TGTGCCTGGAGTTACTCGGGGGAGACCCAGTACTTC.

In the case of this clonotype: Being one base from a much bigger clone, this may be a read error. This chain joins TRBV14 and TRBJ2-7, with a weak D call TRBD2 (5 bases). The CDR3 length is 17 residues. V was cut by 0 bases and J by 2 bases, with 17 bases left in between. Germline CDR1 and CDR2: SGHDN and FVKESK. The CDR3 loop is CASSQDRGRAATYEQYF. The CDR3 DNA is TGTGCCAGCAGCCAAGATCGCGGGCGGGCTGCCACCTACGAGCAGTACTTC. Complete variable domain (other parts from reference TRBV14 and TRBJ2-7): EAGVTQFPSHSVIEKGQTVTLRCDPISGHDNLYWYRRVMGKEIKFLLHFVKESKQDESGMPNNRFLAERTGGTYSTLKVQPAELEDSGVYFCASSQDRGRAATYEQYFGPGTRLTVT.

Note on this clonotype: A read error may explain this, as a much larger clone is one base away. Because it lacks the conserved phenylalanine or tryptophan at the end, this CDR3 is likely a read error. The chain recombines TRBV6-1 with TRBJ2-7; 12 bases agree with TRBD2. J gave up 6 bases and V 6 bases, and 3 bases lay outside the gene matches. CDR1 is MNHNS, CDR2 SASEGT, per germline. The CDR3 totals 13 residues. DNA of the CDR3: TGTGCCAGCAGGATGGGACTAGCGGGCGAGCAGTACCTC. It is translated as CASRMGLAGEQYL.

This clonotype came up many times. The genes are TRBV7-8 and TRBJ2-7; 7 nucleotides agree with TRBD1. J lost 3 bases, V lost 4 bases, and 6 bases had no gene match. The germline gives CDR1 SGHVS, CDR2 FQNEAQ. This CDR3 spans 14 amino acids. Here the CDR3 reads CASSSQGSLYEQYF. The CDR3 bases are TGTGCCAGCAGCTCACAGGGGTCTCTCTACGAGCAGTACTTC.

This clonotype was observed many times. The chain has TRBV7-3 and TRBJ2-6; D remains unclear. V was pared by 3 bases and J by 2 bases, with 5 bases between. Germline values: CDR1 SGHTA, CDR2 FQGTGA. This CDR3 comprises 14 residues. CDR3 nucleotide sequence: TGTGCCAGCAGCTTGGTAGCTGGGGCCAACGTCCTGACTTTC. Translated: CASSLVAGANVLTF.

This clonotype appeared a single time. This chain links TRBV20-1 with TRBJ2-1; TRBD2 agrees at 14 bases. The trim removed 3 bases at V and 8 bases at J, leaving 3 bases unmatched. The CDR3 loop spans 14 amino acids. Germline CDR1 DFQATT, CDR2 SNEGSKA (reference sequence). Here the CDR3 reads CSARGTSGSYEQFF. In DNA, the CDR3 is TGCAGTGCTAGGGGGACTAGCGGGAGCTATGAGCAGTTCTTC.

This clonotype was recorded many times. The chain has TRBV9 and TRBJ1-6; possible D gene TRBD1, 5 bases. The CDR3 consists of 11 residues. Germline CDR1 and CDR2: SGDLS and YYNGEE. The V end was cut by 3 bases, the J end by 12 bases, with 7 bases between. CDR3 in DNA: TGTGCCAGCAGCGGCCAGGGACCCCTCCACTTT. Amino acid sequence: CASSGQGPLHF.

This clonotype has just a few counts. V is TRBV12-5 and J is TRBJ1-6, with TRBD1 matching 9 bases. With V trimmed by 9 bases and J by 8 bases, 17 bases remained unmatched. Germline V CDR1 and CDR2: LGHNT, FRNRAP. The CDR3 totals 17 residues. The CDR3 DNA reads TGTGCTAGCAGGGGACAGGGTGCGGGGTTTTCGGATTCACCCCTCCACTTT. Translation: CASRGQGAGFSDSPLHF.

The chain carries TRBV12-3 or TRBV12-4 and TRBJ1-4; no clear D. Deletions cut 2 bases from V and 5 bases from J, with 3 bases between. The CDR3 consists of 12 residues. Here the CDR3 DNA reads TGTGCCAGCAGTTTATTGAATGAAAAACTGTTTTTT. It yields the protein CASSLLNEKLFF.

There are many counts of this clonotype. This rearrangement joins TRBV19 to TRBJ1-1; D is possibly TRBD1 (6 bases). The V end lost 8 bases, the J end lost 4 bases, and 17 bases lay between the germline ends. This CDR3 has 14 residues. Looked up from germline, CDR1 is LNHDA and CDR2 is SQIVND (reference sequence). The CDR3 sequence is CASGRRGVGTEAFF. Written as DNA, the CDR3 is TGTGCCAGTGGCCGCAGGGGCGTGGGCACTGAAGCTTTCTTT. The variable domain in full, with the rest retrieved from reference TRBV19 and TRBJ1-1, is DGGITQSPKYLFRKEGQNVTLSCEQNLNHDAMYWYRQDPGQGLRLIYYSQIVNDFQKGDIAEGYSVSREKKESFPLTVTSAQKNPTAFYLCASGRRGVGTEAFFGQGTRLTVV.

The V gene is TRBV13, the J gene TRBJ2-7, with no clear D. The V and J ends lost 6 bases and 1 base respectively, with 10 bases between them. CDR3 size: 13 residues. Germline lookup yields CDR1 PRHDT and CDR2 FYEKMQ (reference sequence). Here the CDR3 DNA reads TGTGCCAGCAGTGTTGGTAGGTCCTACGAGCAGTACGTC. Protein sequence: CASSVGRSYEQYV.

This clonotype was seen more than once but under ten times. A much larger clone sits a single nucleotide away, making a read error possible. Lacking the conserved final phenylalanine or tryptophan, this CDR3 likely reflects a read error. J is TRBJ1-5 and V is TRBV2; tentative D call: TRBD1 (6 bases). This CDR3 has 13 residues. Germline V gene sequence: CDR1 SNHLY, CDR2 FYNNEI. Trimming removed 7 bases at V and 7 bases at J, with 14 bases between. CDR3 sequence (DNA): TGTGCCAGCAATCGGACAGTAGGGCAGCCCCAGCATCTT. It translates to CASNRTVGQPQHL.

There are a few counts of this clonotype. The rearrangement uses TRBV24-1 and TRBJ2-3, with D possibly called TRBD1 or TRBD2 (6 bases each). The V gene lost 0 bases and the J gene lost 6 bases, with 15 bases spanning the gap. CDR1 and CDR2 from the germline V gene are KGHDR and SFDVKD. This CDR3 region has 16 residues. The CDR3: CATSDLWGAAGDTQYF. The CDR3 coding sequence is TGTGCCACCAGTGATTTGTGGGGGGCCGCCGGTGATACGCAGTATTTT.

This clonotype was counted many times. The chain uses TRBV20-1 and TRBJ2-3; D is possibly TRBD1 (6 bases). The CDR3 loop spans 14 amino acids. Germline V gives CDR1 DFQATT, CDR2 SNEGSKA (reference sequence). The V gene lost 6 bases and the J gene lost 0 bases, with 13 bases spanning the gap. The CDR3 coding sequence is TGCAGTGCGGCCCCAGGGGCCAGCACAGATACGCAGTATTTT. Translated: CSAAPGASTDTQYF.

This clonotype was counted ten times or more. The V and J genes are TRBV5-1 and TRBJ1-2; possible D gene TRBD1, 5 bases. The CDR3 consists of 14 residues. The germline V and J ends were trimmed by 2 bases and 0 bases, with 8 bases remaining between them. Per germline, CDR1 SGHRS and CDR2 YFSETQ. CDR3 region: CASSFDRSNYGYTF. The CDR3 DNA follows: TGCGCCAGCAGCTTTGACAGATCTAACTATGGCTACACCTTC.

This clonotype showed up many times. The V gene is TRBV25-1, the J gene TRBJ1-2, with D tentatively TRBD1 (5 bases). The germline V gene encodes CDR1 MGHDK and CDR2 SYGVNS. The CDR3 consists of 15 residues. V was trimmed by 1 base and J by 8 bases, leaving 17 bases between them. The CDR3 coding sequence is TGTGCCAGCAGTGAATCTGGAAGAAGGGGCAGCGGCTACACCTTC. Translating it yields CASSESGRRGSGYTF.

This clonotype came up a few times. The genes are TRBV2 and TRBJ1-4, with D unclear. Germline V gene lookup returns CDR1 SNHLY and CDR2 FYNNEI. Trimming took 6 bases from V and 10 from J, leaving 21 bases between them. This CDR3 has 15 amino acids. The CDR3 here is CASSPDTSGLGKLFF. CDR3 nucleotide sequence: TGTGCCAGCAGCCCAGACACCTCCGGGTTAGGAAAACTGTTTTTT.

This clonotype was seen many times. V usage is TRBV2 and J usage is TRBJ2-7, with D unclear. This CDR3 comprises 11 residues. The V end was cut by 4 bases, the J end by 6 bases, with 7 bases between. Germline values: CDR1 SNHLY, CDR2 FYNNEI. The CDR3 DNA reads as TGTGCCAGCAGTGGGGAAGGCGAGCAGTACTTC. It translates to CASSGEGEQYF.

This clonotype was detected a few times. V usage is TRBV10-3 and J usage is TRBJ2-6; no clear D. This CDR3 has 9 residues. Trimming left V 6 bases short and J 15 bases short, with 6 bases between. The V gene's germline CDR1 is ENHRY and CDR2 SYGVKD. CDR3 nucleotide sequence: TGTGCCATCAGGGCGGACCTGACTTTC. Protein product: CAIRADLTF.